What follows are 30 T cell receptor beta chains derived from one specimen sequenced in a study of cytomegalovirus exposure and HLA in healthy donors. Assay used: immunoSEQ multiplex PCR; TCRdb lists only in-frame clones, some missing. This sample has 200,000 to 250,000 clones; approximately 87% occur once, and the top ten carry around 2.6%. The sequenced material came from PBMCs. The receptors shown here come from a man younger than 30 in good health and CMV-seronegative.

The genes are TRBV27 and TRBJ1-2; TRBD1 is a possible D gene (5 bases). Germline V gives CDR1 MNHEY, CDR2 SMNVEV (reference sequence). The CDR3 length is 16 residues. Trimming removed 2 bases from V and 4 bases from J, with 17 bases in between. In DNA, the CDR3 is TGTGCCAGCAGTTTAAGGCATGGCGGGGCGGCCTATGGCTACACCTTC. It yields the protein CASSLRHGGAAYGYTF.

The CDR3 spells CASSRPGGSGTGELFF. For the CDR3, the DNA is TGTGCCAGCAGCAGGCCGGGGGGCTCGGGGACCGGGGAGCTGTTTTTT. The chain recombines TRBV5-6 with TRBJ2-2; possible D gene TRBD2, 7 bases. There are 16 residues in the CDR3. CDR1 is SGHDT and CDR2 is YYEEEE in the germline V gene. V shed 4 bases and J shed 5 bases, with 18 bases lying between them.

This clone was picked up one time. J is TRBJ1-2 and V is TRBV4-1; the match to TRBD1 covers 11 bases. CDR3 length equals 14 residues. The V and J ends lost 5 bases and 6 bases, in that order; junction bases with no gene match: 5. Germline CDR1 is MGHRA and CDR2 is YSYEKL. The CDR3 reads CASSVPGQGDGYTF. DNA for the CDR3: TGCGCCAGCAGCGTACCGGGACAGGGGGATGGCTACACCTTC.

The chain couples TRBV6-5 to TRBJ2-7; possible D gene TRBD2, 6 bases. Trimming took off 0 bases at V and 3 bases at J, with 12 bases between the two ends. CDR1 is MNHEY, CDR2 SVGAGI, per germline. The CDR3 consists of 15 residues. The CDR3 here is CASSYSAGLGYEQYF. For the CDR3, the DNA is TGTGCCAGCAGTTACTCCGCGGGACTTGGCTACGAGCAGTACTTC.

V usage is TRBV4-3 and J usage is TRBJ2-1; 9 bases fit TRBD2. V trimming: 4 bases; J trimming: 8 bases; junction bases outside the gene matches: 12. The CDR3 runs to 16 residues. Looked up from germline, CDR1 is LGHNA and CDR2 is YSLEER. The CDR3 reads CASSRYVAGVKDEQFF. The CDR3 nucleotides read TGCGCCAGCAGCCGTTACGTAGCGGGAGTTAAAGATGAGCAGTTCTTC.

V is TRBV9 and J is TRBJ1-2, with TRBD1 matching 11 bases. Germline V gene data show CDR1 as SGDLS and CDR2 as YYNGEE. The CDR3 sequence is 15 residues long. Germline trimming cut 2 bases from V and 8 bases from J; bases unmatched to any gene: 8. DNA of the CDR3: TGTGCCAGCAGCGTCACGCCGGGACAGGGGGAGGGCTACACCTTC. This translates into CASSVTPGQGEGYTF.

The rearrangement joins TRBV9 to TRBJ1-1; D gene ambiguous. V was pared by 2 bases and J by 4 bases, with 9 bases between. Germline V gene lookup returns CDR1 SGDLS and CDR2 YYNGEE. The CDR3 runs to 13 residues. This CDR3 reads CASSVEGGTEAFF. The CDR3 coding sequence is TGTGCCAGCAGCGTTGAAGGCGGCACTGAAGCTTTCTTT.

Written as DNA, the CDR3 is TGCGCCAGCAGTGATTTGGGAGAGCCAGACAATGAGCAGTTCTTC. Translation: CASSDLGEPDNEQFF. The V call is TRBV10-2, the J call TRBJ2-1; D perhaps matches TRBD2 (5 bases). From germline, CDR1 is WSHSY and CDR2 SAAADI. CDR3 length: 15 amino acids. V lost 3 bases, J lost 5 bases, and 14 bases lay in between.

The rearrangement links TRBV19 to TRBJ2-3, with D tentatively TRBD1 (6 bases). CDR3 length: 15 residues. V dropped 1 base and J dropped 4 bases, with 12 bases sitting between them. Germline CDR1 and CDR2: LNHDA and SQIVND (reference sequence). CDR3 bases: TGTGCCAGTAGTATAGTACCGACAGGTGCAGATACGCAGTATTTT. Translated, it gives CASSIVPTGADTQYF.

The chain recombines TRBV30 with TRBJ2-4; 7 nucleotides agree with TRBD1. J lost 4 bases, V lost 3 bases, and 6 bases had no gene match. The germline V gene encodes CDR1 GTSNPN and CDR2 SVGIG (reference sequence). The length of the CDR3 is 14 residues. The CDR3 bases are TGTGCCTGGAGCTCGGGACAGTGGAAAAACATTCAGTACTTC. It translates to CAWSSGQWKNIQYF.

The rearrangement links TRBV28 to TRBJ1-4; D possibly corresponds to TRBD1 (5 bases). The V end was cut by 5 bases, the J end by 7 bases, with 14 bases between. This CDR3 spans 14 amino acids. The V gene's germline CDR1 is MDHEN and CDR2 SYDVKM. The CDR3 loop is CASSPGQGREKLFF. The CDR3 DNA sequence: TGTGCCAGCAGTCCCGGACAAGGACGTGAAAAACTGTTTTTT.

Here the CDR3 reads CASSPGTDGNTIYF. CDR3 sequence (DNA): TGTGCCAGCTCACCAGGGACAGATGGAAACACCATATATTTT. The rearrangement links TRBV18 to TRBJ1-3, with 7 bases lining up with TRBD1. The germline V gene encodes CDR1 KGHSH and CDR2 LQKENI. V shed 2 bases and J 3 bases; nucleotides not matched to a gene: 1. CDR3 length: 14 residues.

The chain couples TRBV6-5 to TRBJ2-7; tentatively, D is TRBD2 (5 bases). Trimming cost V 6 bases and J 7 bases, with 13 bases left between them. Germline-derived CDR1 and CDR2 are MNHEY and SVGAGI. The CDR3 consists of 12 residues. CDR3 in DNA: TGTGCCAGCAGCCCCGGACCGGGGGAGCAGTACTTC. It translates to CASSPGPGEQYF.

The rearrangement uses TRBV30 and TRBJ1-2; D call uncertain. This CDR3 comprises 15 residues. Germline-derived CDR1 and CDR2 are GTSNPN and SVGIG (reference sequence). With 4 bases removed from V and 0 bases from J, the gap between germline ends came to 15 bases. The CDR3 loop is CAWTPGRITNYGYTF. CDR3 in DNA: TGTGCCTGGACCCCGGGAAGGATCACTAACTATGGCTACACCTTC.

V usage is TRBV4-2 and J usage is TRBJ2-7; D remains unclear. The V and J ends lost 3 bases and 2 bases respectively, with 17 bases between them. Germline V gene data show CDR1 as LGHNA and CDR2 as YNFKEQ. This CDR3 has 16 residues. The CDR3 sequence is CASSHEFTGGTYEQYF. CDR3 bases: TGTGCCAGCAGCCACGAGTTTACTGGCGGCACCTACGAGCAGTACTTC.

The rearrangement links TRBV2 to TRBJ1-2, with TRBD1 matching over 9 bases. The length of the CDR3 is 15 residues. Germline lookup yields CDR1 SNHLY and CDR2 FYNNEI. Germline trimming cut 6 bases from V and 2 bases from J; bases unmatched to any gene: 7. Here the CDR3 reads CASSPGQGPNYGYTF. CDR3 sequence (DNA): TGTGCCAGCAGCCCGGGACAGGGTCCCAACTATGGCTACACCTTC.

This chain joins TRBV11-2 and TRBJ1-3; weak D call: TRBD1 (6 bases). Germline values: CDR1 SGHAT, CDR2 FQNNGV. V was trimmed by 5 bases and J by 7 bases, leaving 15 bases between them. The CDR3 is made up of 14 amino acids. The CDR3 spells CASSLRDISNTIYF. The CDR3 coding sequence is TGTGCCAGCAGCCTCCGGGACATCTCGAACACCATATATTTT.

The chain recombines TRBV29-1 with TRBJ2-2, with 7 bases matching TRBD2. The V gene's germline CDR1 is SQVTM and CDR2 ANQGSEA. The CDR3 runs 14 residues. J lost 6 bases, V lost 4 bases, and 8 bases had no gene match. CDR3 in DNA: TGCAGCGTTGGGGCGGGAGAGTATGCCGGGGAGCTGTTTTTT. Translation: CSVGAGEYAGELFF.

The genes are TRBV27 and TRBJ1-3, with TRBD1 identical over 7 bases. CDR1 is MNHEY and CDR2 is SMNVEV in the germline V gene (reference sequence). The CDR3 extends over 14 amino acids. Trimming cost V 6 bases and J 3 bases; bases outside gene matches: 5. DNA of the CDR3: TGTGCCAGCAGCCCCAGGGGGTTTGGAAACACCATATATTTT. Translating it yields CASSPRGFGNTIYF.

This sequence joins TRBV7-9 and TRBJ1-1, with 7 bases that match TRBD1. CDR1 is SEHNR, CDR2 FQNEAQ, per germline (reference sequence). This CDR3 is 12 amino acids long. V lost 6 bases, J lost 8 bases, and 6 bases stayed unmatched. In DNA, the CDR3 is TGTGCCAGCAGGCTGGGACAGTCCGAAGCTTTCTTT. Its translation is CASRLGQSEAFF.

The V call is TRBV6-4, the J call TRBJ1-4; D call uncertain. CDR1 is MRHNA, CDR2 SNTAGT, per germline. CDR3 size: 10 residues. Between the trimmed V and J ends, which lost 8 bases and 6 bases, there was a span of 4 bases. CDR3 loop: CASSDEKLFF. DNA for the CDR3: TGTGCCAGCTCAGATGAAAAACTGTTTTTT.

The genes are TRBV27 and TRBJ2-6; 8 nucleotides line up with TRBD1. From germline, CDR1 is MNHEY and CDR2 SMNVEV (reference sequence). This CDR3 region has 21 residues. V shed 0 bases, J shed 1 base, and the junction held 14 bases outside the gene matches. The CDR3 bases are TGTGCCAGCAGTTTATCGTTTGGGACAGGCCCCGTCCGTTCTGGGGCCAACGTCCTGACTTTC. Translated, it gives CASSLSFGTGPVRSGANVLTF.

For the CDR3, the DNA is TGTGCCAGCAGCGTAGGCGGCTCCGATTACACAGATACGCAGTATTTT. Its protein product is CASSVGGSDYTDTQYF. The chain joins TRBV9 to TRBJ2-3; no firm D call. The V end was cut by 0 bases, the J end by 2 bases, with 13 bases between. The CDR3 contains 16 residues. Germline loops: CDR1 SGDLS, CDR2 YYNGEE.

The CDR3 loop is CASSLGRTGEETQYF. The CDR3 nucleotides read TGCGCCAGCAGCTTGGGGCGGACAGGGGAAGAGACCCAGTACTTC. The rearrangement joins TRBV5-1 to TRBJ2-5, with 9 bases that match TRBD1. In germline, CDR1 is SGHRS, CDR2 YFSETQ. CDR3 size: 15 residues. V lost 0 bases, J lost 3 bases, and 3 bases stayed unmatched.

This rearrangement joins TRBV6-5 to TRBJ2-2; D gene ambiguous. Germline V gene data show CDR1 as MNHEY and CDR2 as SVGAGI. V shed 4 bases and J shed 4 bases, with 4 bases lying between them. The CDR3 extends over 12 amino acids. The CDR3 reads CASSLITGELFF. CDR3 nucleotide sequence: TGTGCCAGCAGTTTAATCACCGGGGAGCTGTTTTTT.

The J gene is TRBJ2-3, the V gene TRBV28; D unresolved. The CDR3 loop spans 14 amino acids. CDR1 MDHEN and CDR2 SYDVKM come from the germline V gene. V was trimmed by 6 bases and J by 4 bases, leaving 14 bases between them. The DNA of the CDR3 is TGTGCCAGCAGGGTTACTAATCCCCCAGATACGCAGTATTTT. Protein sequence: CASRVTNPPDTQYF.

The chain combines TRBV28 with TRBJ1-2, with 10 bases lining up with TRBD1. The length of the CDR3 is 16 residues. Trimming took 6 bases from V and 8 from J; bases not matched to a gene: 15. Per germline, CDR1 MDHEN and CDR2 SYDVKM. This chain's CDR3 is CASSDALGQGVRGYTF. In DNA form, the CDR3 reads TGTGCCAGCAGCGACGCTCTAGGACAGGGGGTTCGGGGCTACACCTTC.

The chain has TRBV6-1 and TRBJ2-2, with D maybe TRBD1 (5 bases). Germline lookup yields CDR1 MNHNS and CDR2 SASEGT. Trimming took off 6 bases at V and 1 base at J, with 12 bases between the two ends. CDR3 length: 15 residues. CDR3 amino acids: CASSYDRKNTGELFF. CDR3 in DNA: TGTGCCAGCAGCTACGACAGAAAGAACACCGGGGAGCTGTTTTTT.

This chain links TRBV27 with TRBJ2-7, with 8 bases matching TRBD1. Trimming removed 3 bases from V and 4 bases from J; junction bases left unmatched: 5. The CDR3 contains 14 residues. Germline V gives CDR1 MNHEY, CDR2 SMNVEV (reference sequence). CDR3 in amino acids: CASSFDRGNYEQYF. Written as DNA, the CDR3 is TGTGCCAGCAGTTTCGACAGGGGAAATTACGAGCAGTACTTC.

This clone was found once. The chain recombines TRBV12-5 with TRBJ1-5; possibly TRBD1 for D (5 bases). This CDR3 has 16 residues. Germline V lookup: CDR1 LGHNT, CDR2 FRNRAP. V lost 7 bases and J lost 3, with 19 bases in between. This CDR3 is CASAPPTEHYNQPQHF. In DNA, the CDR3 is TGTGCTAGTGCTCCACCGACAGAGCACTACAATCAGCCCCAGCATTTT.